This T cell receptor (beta chain) is drawn from a study of blood T cell repertoires in COVID-19. In the study overall: Sites in the United States, Italy and Spain provided acute and convalescent COVID-19 samples.

The CDR3 consists of 13 residues. Per germline, CDR1 GTSNPN and CDR2 SVGIG (reference sequence). V trimming: 3 bases; J trimming: 4 bases; junction bases outside the gene matches: 4. Authors' processing steps: Amplifying reference gene primers gave estimates of nucleated cell counts. Some clones are missing from TCRdb's copy, which holds only in-frame ones; the method was immunoSEQ multiplex PCR. The V and J calls and clone size were taken over from that table, and D and trimming were inferred from the DNA. The table includes roughly 120,000 clones, roughly 87% detected once. This receptor was taken from a human donor in a cohort sampled during active COVID-19. The sample comprised peripheral blood. This rearrangement joins TRBV30 to TRBJ2-3, with 7 positions matching TRBD1. The CDR3 DNA follows: TGTGCCTGGAGCCACAGGGGCCCAGATACGCAGTATTTT. It is translated as CAWSHRGPDTQYF.